The present TCR beta chain was sequenced within a study of OX40 agonist ivuxolimab in advanced cancers. Study-wide points: Circulating CD4+ and CD8+ T cells showed clonal expansion by week 6 at 0.1 to 3.0 mg/kg. Certain nonresponders likewise exhibited a low normalized T-cell clonal expansion.

Method: immunoSEQ multiplex PCR; TCRdb's copy keeps in-frame clones and lacks some. The repertoire holds 55,000 to 75,000 clones, with roughly 84% as singletons. The sampling schedule covered blood at baseline, cycle 4 day 1, and cycle 7 day 1. To note about this clone: Its antigen is as yet unknown.

Looked up from germline, CDR1 is SGHVS and CDR2 is FQNEAQ. This CDR3 has 15 residues. Trimming at V came to 2 bases and at J to 6 bases, leaving 2 bases not matched to a gene. This TCR was recovered from an adult with an advanced solid tumor such as melanoma, head and neck, liver or kidney cancer. The rearrangement links TRBV7-8 to TRBJ1-6; 9 bases are shared with TRBD1. Source: CD4+ or CD8+ T cells sorted from blood, taken in a trial of the OX40 agonist ivuxolimab. CDR3 protein: CASSLLGQGNSPLHF. The CDR3 bases are TGTGCCAGCAGCTTATTGGGACAGGGTAATTCACCCCTCCACTTT.